Listed below are T cell receptor beta chains from one sample, sequenced in a study of T-cell memory formation after mild COVID-19. TCRdb redid the calling of the 5' RACE reads with MiXCR, one entry per CDR3 protein. The sample lists fewer than 650,000 distinct CDR3 sequences, less than 25% occurring once. The sample comprised PBMCs or a T cell subset sorted from them (not recorded which). These TCRs come from an adult woman who had mild COVID-19 (a few samples of this study predate the infection). Cell type and time point are not known. The CDR3 runs from the conserved cysteine through the conserved F or W. A D gene is named only where the DNA matches it firmly. The size entry is marked missing in some rows and otherwise reads once, few, many or a size class.

-,TRBV2,-,TRBJ1-6,TGTGCCAGCAGGCCGACAGCGAGCTCCTATAATTCACCCCTCCACTTT,CASRPTASSYNSPLHF
few,TRBV6-5,TRBD1,TRBJ1-3,TGTGCCAGCAGCAGACAGGGCGAAACCTCTGGAAACACCATATATTTT,CASSRQGETSGNTIYF
-,TRBV3-1,-,TRBJ1-4,TGTGCCAGCAGCCTGTCCTTGGAGCTGAGTAATGAAAAACTGTTTTTT,CASSLSLELSNEKLFF
-,TRBV19,-,TRBJ1-5,TGTGCCAGTACCGCGGACAACTATAGCAATCAGCCCCAGCATTTT,CASTADNYSNQPQHF
-,TRBV9,-,TRBJ2-6,TGTGCCAGCAGCACCCAAGGGTCGGCAGGGGAGGCTGGGGCCAACGTCCTGACTTTC,CASSTQGSAGEAGANVLTF
-,TRBV6-5,-,TRBJ2-2,TGTGCCAGCAGTTACGTAGGGGTCACGAACACCGGGGAGCTGTTTTTT,CASSYVGVTNTGELFF
-,TRBV5-1,-,TRBJ2-7,TGCGCCAGCAGGGTAGCAGCTCCAAGCTCCTACGAGCAGTACTTC,CASRVAAPSSYEQYF
few,TRBV7-9,-,TRBJ1-2,TGTGCCAGCAGCTTAGCAGGGTTAGTCTATGGCTACACCTTC,CASSLAGLVYGYTF
few,TRBV4-2,-,TRBJ1-6,TGTGCCAGCAGCCAAGGGTTAGTAAGCGGACCCCTCCACTTT,CASSQGLVSGPLHF
few,TRBV11-2,TRBD2,TRBJ2-3,TGTGCCAGCAGCTCCGGGACTATCTACACAGATACGCAGTATTTT,CASSSGTIYTDTQYF
few,TRBV7-9,-,TRBJ2-2,TGTGCCAGCAGCAGGACGGCCGGGGAGCTGTTTTTT,CASSRTAGELFF
-,TRBV3-1,TRBD1,TRBJ1-5,TGTGCCAGCGGGACAGGCTTCAATCAGCCCCAGCATTTT,CASGTGFNQPQHF
few,TRBV15,-,TRBJ2-5,TGTGCCACCAGCGACGGGCCCCCGGGGGAGACCCAGTACTTC,CATSDGPPGETQYF
-,TRBV7-6,TRBD2,TRBJ2-1,TGTGCCAGCAGCTTAGGGTATTCTATGCTAGCGGGAGGCCCCTCCTACAATGAGCAGTTCTTC,CASSLGYSMLAGGPSYNEQFF
-,TRBV5-1,-,TRBJ2-5,TGCGCCAGCAGCTCGAGGGGGGGGCCCCAAGAGACCCAGTACTTC,CASSSRGGPQETQYF
-,TRBV6-2/TRBV6-3,TRBD1,TRBJ2-5,TGTGCCAGCAGCCGACAGGGGGATGGCGGAGAGACCCAGTACTTC,CASSRQGDGGETQYF
-,TRBV12-3/TRBV12-4,-,TRBJ2-7,TGTGCCAGCAGTCCAAGAATTATAAAGCAGTACTTC,CASSPRIIKQYF
-,TRBV5-6,TRBD2,TRBJ2-5,TGTGCCAGCAGCTTGGGCGCGGGGACTAGCGGGGGGCCGGGGACCCAGTACTTC,CASSLGAGTSGGPGTQYF
-,TRBV6-6,TRBD2,TRBJ2-3,TGTGCCAGCACCCAGGGACTAGCGGGGGGGCCTAGCACAGATACGCAGTATTTT,CASTQGLAGGPSTDTQYF
-,TRBV29-1,-,TRBJ2-7,TGCAGCGCCGAGGGGCAGGACACCTACGAGCAGTACTTC,CSAEGQDTYEQYF
-,TRBV19,-,TRBJ2-1,TGTGCCAGTAGTGATGTAGCGGTGGGGCGGTACAATGAGCAGTTCTTC,CASSDVAVGRYNEQFF
-,TRBV29-1,-,TRBJ2-1,TGCAGCGCCGGATACTGGGGAAGGAGCTCCTACAATGAGCAGTTCTTC,CSAGYWGRSSYNEQFF